This T cell receptor (beta chain) was recorded in a study of cytotoxic CD8 clonotypes in ibrutinib-treated CLL. Looking at the study overall: Outcomes included approximately 25 partial and 2 complete responses; after median roughly 66 months, roughly 14 stayed remitted and roughly twelve progressed.

Study-wide points: Public clonotypes occurred uncommonly; on treatment, they contracted or remained stable. Sustained-remission and progressing patients were not sampled at matched times. Exceeding age-matched healthy donors, baseline clonality also tracked the counts of circulating CD8+ T cells.

Profiled with immunoSEQ multiplex PCR; TCRdb holds only in-frame clones, not every one. The repertoire has fewer than 400,000 clones, under 70% of them found once; the top ten carry about 5.9%. Regarding this clone: Its matching antigen is unknown.

Sequencing was performed on PBMCs, taken after 36 months of ibrutinib treatment. The clonotype comes from a human donor with chronic lymphocytic leukemia.

The CDR3 region is CASSYSGPPSSYEQYF. DNA of the CDR3: TGTGCCAGCAGTTACTCGGGGCCTCCCTCCTCCTACGAGCAGTACTTC. The chain employs TRBV6-5 and TRBJ2-7; D might be TRBD1 (5 bases). With 0 bases removed from V and 0 bases from J, the gap between germline ends came to 12 bases. In germline, CDR1 is MNHEY, CDR2 SVGAGI. The CDR3 is made up of 16 amino acids.